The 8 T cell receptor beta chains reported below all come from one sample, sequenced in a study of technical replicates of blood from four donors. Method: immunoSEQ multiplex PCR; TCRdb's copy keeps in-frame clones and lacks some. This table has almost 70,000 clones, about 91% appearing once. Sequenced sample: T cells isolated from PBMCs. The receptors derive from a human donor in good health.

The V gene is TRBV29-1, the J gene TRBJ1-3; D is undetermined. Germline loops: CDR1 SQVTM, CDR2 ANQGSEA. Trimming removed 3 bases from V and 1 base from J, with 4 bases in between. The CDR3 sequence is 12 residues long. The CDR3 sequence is CSVEASGNTIYF. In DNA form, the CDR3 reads TGCAGCGTTGAGGCTTCTGGAAACACCATATATTTT.

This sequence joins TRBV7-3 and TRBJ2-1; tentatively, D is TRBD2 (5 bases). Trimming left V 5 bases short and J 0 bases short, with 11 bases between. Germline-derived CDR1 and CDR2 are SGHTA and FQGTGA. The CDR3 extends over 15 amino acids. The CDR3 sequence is CASSQRKISYNEQFF. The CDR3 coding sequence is TGTGCCAGCAGCCAGCGGAAGATCTCCTACAATGAGCAGTTCTTC.

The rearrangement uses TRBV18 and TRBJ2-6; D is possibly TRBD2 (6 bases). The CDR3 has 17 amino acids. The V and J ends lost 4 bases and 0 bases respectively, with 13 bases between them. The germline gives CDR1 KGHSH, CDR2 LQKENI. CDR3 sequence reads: CASSQGLPSSGANVLTF. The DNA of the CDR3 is TGTGCCAGCTCACAGGGACTTCCGAGCTCTGGGGCCAACGTCCTGACTTTC.

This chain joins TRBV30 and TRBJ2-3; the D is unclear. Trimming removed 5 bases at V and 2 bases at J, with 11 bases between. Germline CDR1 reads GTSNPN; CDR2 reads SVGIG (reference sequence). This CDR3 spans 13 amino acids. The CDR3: CAWVRRDTDTQYF. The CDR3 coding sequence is TGTGCCTGGGTCCGCCGAGACACAGATACGCAGTATTTT.

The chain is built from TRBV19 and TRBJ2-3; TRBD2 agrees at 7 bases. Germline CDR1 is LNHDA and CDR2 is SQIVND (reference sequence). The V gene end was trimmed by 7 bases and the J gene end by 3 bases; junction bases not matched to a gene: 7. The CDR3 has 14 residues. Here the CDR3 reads CASMGWEGTDTQYF. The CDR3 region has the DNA TGTGCCAGTATGGGTTGGGAGGGAACAGATACGCAGTATTTT.

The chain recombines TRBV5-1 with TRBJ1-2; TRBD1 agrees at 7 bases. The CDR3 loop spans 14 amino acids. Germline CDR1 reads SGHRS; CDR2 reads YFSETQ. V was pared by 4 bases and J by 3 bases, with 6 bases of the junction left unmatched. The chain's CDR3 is CASSLEGADYGYTF. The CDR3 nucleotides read TGCGCCAGCAGCCTGGAGGGGGCAGACTATGGCTACACCTTC.

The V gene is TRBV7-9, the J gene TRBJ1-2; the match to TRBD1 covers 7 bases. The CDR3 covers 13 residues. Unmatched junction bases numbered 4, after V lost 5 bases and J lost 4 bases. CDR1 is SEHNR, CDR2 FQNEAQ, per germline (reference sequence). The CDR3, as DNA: TGTGCCAGCAGCCCCGGGACAGCCTATGGCTACACCTTC. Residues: CASSPGTAYGYTF.

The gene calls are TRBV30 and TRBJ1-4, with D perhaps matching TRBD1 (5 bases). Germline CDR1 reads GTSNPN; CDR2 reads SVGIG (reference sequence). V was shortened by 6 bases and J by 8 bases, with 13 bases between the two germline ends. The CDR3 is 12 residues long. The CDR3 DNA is TGTGCCTGTTTGGGGCGGGGAGAAAAACTGTTTTTT. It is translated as CACLGRGEKLFF.